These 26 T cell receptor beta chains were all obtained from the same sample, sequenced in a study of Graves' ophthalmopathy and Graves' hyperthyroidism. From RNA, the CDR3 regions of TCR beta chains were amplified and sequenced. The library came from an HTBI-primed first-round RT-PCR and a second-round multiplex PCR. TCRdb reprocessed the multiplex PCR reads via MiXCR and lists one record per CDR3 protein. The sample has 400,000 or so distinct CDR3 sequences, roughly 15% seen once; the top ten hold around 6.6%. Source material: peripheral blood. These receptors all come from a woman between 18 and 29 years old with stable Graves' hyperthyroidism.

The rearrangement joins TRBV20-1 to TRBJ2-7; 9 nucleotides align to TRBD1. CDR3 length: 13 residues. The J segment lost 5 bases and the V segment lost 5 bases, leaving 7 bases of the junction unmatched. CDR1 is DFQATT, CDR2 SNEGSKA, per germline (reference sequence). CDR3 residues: CSASQGAGNEQYF. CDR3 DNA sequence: TGCAGTGCTTCACAGGGGGCCGGAAACGAGCAGTACTTC.

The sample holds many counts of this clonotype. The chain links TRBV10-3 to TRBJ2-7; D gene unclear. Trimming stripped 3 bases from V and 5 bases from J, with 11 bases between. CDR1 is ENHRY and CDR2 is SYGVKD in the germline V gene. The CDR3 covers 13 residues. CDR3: CAISDSLADEQYF. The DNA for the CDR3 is TGTGCCATCAGTGACTCACTGGCGGACGAGCAGTACTTC.

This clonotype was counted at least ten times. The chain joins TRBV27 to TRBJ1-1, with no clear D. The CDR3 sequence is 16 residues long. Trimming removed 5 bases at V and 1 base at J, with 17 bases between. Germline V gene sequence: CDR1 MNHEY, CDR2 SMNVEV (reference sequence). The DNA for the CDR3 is TGTGCCAGCAGTCCCAAGCAAGTCTGGGGGAACACTGAAGCTTTCTTT. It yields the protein CASSPKQVWGNTEAFF.

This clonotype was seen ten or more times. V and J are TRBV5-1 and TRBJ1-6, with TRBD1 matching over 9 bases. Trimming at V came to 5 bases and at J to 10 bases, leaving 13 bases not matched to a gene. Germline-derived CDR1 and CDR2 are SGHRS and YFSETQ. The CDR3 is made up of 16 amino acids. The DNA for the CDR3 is TGCGCCAGCAGGGAACGACCGGGACAGGGAATCTCACCCCTCCACTTT. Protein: CASRERPGQGISPLHF.

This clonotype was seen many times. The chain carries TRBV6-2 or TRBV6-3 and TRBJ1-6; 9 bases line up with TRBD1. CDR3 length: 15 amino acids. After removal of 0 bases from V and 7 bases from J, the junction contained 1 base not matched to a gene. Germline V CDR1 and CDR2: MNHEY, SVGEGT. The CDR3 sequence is CASSYSTGGNSPLHF. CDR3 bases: TGTGCCAGCAGTTACTCGACAGGGGGAAATTCACCCCTCCACTTT.

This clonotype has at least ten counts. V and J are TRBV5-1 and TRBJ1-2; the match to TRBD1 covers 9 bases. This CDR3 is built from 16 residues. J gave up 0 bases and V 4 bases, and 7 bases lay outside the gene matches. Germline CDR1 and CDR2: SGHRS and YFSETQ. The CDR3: CASSPTGQGANYGYTF. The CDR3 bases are TGCGCCAGCAGCCCTACGGGACAGGGAGCTAACTATGGCTACACCTTC.

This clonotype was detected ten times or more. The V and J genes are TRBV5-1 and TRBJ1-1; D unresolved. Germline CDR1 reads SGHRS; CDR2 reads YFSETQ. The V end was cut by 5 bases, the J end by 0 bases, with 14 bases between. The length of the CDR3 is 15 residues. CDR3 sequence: CASRTQEILNTEAFF. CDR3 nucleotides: TGCGCCAGCAGGACCCAGGAGATACTGAACACTGAAGCTTTCTTT.

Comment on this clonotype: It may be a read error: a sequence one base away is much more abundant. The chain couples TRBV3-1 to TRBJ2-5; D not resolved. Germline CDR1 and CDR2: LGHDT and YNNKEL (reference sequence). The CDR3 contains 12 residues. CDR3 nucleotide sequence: TGTGCCAGCAGCAACAGCGCAGAGGCCCAGTACTTC. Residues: CASSNSAEAQYF.

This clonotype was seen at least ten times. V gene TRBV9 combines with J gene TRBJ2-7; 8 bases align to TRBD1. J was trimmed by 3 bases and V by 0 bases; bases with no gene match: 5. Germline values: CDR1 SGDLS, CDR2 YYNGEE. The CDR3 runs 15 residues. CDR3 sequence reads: CASSVVPGGVYEQYF. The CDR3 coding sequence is TGTGCCAGCAGCGTAGTGCCAGGGGGCGTCTACGAGCAGTACTTC.

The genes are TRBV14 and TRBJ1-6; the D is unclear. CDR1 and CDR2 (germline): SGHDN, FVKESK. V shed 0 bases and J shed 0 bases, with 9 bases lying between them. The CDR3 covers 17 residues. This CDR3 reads CASSQDRLSSYNSPLHF. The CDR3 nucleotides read TGTGCCAGCAGCCAAGATCGGCTGAGCTCCTATAATTCACCCCTCCACTTT.

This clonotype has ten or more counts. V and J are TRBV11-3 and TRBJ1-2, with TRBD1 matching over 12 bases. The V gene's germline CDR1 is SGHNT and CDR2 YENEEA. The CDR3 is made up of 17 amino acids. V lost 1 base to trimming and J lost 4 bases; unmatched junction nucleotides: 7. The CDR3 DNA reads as TGTGCCAGCAGCTTAGGGGGACAGGGGGCGCATAGCTATGGCTACACCTTC. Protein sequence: CASSLGGQGAHSYGYTF.

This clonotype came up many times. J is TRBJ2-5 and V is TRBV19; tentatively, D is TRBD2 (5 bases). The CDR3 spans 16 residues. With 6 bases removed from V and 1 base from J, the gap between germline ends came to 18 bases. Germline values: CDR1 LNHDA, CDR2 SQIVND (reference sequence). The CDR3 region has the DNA TGTGCCAGTAGACCCGCAGACGGGGATGTCCAAGAGACCCAGTACTTC. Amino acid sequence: CASRPADGDVQETQYF.

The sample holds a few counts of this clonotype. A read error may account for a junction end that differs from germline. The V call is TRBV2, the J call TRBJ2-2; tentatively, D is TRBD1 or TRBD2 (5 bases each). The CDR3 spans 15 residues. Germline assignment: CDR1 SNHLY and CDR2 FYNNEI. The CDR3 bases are TGTGCCAGCAGTGAACGGGCCAGGGTCGTCGGGGAGCTGTGTTTT. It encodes CASSERARVVGELCF. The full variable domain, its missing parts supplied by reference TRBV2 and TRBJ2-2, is EPEVTQTPSHQVTQMGQEVILRCVPISNHLYFYWYRQILGQKVEFLVSFYNNEISEKSEIFDDQFSVERPDGSNFTLKIRSTKLEDSAMYFCASSERARVVGELCFGEGSRLTVL.

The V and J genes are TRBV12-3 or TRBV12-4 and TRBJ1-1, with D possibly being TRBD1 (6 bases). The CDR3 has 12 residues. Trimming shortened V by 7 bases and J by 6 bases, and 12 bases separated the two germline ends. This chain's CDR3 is CASTLGQSEAFF. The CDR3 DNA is TGTGCCAGCACCCTAGGACAGTCTGAAGCTTTCTTT.

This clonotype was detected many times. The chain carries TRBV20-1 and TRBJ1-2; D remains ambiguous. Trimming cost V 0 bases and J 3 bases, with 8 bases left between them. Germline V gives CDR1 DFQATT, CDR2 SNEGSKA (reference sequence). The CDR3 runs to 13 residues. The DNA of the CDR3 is TGCAGTGCTAGAGATCTGACACACTATGGCTACACCTTC. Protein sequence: CSARDLTHYGYTF.

The CDR3, as DNA: TGCAGCGTTGAGCGGGAGGGCCCCGAGACCCAGTACTTC. Protein sequence: CSVEREGPETQYF. The rearrangement links TRBV29-1 to TRBJ2-5, with 9 bases that match TRBD2. The CDR3 contains 13 residues. V lost 3 bases to trimming and J lost 5 bases; unmatched junction nucleotides: 4. Germline V gives CDR1 SQVTM, CDR2 ANQGSEA.

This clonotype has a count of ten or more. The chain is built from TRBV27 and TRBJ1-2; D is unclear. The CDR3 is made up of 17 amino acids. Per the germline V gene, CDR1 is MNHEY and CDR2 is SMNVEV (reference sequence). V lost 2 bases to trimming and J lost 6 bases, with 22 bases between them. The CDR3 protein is CASSLRSSRQEENGYTF. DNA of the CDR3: TGTGCCAGCAGTTTAAGGTCGAGCAGGCAGGAAGAGAATGGCTACACCTTC.

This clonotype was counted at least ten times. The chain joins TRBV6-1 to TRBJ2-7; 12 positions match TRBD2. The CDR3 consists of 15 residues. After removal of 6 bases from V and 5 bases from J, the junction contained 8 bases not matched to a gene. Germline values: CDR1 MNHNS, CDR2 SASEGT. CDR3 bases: TGTGCCAGCAGGCCGCTAGCGGGGGGGCCCCACGAGCAGTACTTC. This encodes CASRPLAGGPHEQYF.

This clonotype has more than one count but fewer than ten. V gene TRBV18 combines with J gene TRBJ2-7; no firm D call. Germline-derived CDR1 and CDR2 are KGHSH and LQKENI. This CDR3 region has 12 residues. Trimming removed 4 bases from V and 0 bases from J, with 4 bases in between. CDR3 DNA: TGTGCCAGCTCACAGCTCTCCTACGAGCAGTACTTC. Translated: CASSQLSYEQYF.

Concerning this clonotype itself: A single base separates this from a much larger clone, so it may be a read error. CDR3: CSGTGELQETQYF. Here the CDR3 DNA reads TGCAGCGGGACAGGGGAGCTCCAAGAGACCCAGTACTTC. The chain joins TRBV29-1 to TRBJ2-5; 9 bases match TRBD1. J lost 1 base, V lost 7 bases, and 4 bases had no gene match. Germline V lookup: CDR1 SQVTM, CDR2 ANQGSEA. The length of the CDR3 is 13 residues. Filled out from reference TRBV29-1 and TRBJ2-5, the complete variable domain reads SAVISQKPSRDICQRGTSLTIQCQVDSQVTMMFWYRQQPGQSLTLIATANQGSEATYESGFVIDKFPISRPNLTFSTLTVSNMSPEDSSIYLCSGTGELQETQYFGPGTRLLVL.

This chain's CDR3 is CATSDVHQETQYF. The CDR3 DNA reads TGTGCCACCAGTGATGTACACCAAGAGACCCAGTACTTC. The V gene is TRBV24-1, the J gene TRBJ2-5; D remains unclear. The V gene's germline CDR1 is KGHDR and CDR2 SFDVKD. The CDR3 spans 13 residues. The V and J ends lost 3 bases and 0 bases respectively, with 4 bases between them.

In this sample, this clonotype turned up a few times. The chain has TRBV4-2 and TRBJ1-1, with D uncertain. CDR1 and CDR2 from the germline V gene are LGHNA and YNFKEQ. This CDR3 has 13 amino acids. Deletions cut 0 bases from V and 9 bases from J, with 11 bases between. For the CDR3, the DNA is TGTGCCAGCAGCCAAGAAGGAGCAGCTAAAGCTTTCTTT. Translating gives CASSQEGAAKAFF.

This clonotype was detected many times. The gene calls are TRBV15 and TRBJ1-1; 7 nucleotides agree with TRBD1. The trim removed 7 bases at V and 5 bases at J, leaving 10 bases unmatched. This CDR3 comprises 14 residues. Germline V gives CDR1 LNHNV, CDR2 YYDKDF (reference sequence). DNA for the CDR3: TGTGCCACCAAGAGGGGCCAGGGGGAAACTGAAGCTTTCTTT. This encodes CATKRGQGETEAFF.

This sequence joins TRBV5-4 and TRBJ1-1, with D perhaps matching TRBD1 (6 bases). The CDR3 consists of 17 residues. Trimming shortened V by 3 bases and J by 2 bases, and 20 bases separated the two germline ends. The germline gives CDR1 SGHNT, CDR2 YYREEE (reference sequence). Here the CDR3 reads CASSSYLTGTPNTEAFF. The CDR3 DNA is TGTGCCAGCAGCTCCTATTTAACCGGGACACCCAACACTGAAGCTTTCTTT.

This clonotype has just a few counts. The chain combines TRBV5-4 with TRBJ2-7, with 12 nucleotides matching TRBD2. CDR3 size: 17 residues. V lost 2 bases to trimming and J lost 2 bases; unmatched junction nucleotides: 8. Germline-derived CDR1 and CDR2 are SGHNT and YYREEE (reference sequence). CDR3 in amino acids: CASSFSSGGASTYEQYF. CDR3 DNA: TGTGCCAGCAGCTTTTCTAGCGGGGGGGCATCGACCTACGAGCAGTACTTC. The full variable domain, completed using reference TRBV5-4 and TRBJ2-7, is ETGVTQSPTHLIKTRGQQVTLRCSSQSGHNTVSWYQQALGQGPQFIFQYYREEENGRGNFPPRFSGLQFPNYSSELNVNALELDDSALYLCASSFSSGGASTYEQYFGPGTRLTVT.

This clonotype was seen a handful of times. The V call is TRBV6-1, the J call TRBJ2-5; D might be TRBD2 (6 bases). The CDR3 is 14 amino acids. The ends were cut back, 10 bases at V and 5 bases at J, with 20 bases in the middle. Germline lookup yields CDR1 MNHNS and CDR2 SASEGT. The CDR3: CATEGGGGFETQYF. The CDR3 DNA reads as TGTGCCACTGAGGGCGGTGGAGGGTTCGAGACCCAGTACTTC.